This TCR beta chain comes out of a study of blood T cells in healthy people across ages. With a J-beta primer mix and a sample-barcoded 5' primer, a second PCR ran about 6 to 11 cycles. One entry per CDR3 protein, called by TCRdb with MiXCR from the 5' RACE reads. This sample carries some 890,000 distinct CDR3 sequences, almost 30% of them seen once, and the ten largest clones take roughly 10%. V dropped 6 bases and J dropped 1 base, with 12 bases sitting between them. This CDR3 is built from 14 residues. These data were likewise used in another study, on T cells of mothers and their children.

Material for sequencing was blood. The receptor's source is a woman aged 40 to 50 in good health. The chain uses TRBV12-3 or TRBV12-4 and TRBJ2-5; D possibly uses TRBD1 or TRBD2 (5 bases each). CDR3 sequence (DNA): TGTGCCAGCAGCCGGGACCAAAGCCAAGAGACCCAGTACTTC. It codes for CASSRDQSQETQYF.